This is a list of T cell receptor beta chains from one sample in a study of a mutant IDH1 vaccine in newly diagnosed glioma. Data came from immunoSEQ multiplex PCR; TCRdb stores just in-frame clones and leaves some out. The sample includes 70,000 to 100,000 clones, over 75% of them seen just once. This specimen was PBMCs, taken from a glioma patient treated with radiotherapy, temozolomide or both. These receptors were taken from a man aged 40-55 years with glioma. Some clones in this sample may be carry-over from other donors' samples. CDR3s include the opening cysteine and the closing phenylalanine or tryptophan. Each record gives: J gene, V gene, D gene, clone size, CDR3 DNA, CDR3 protein. D genes are given only for firm matches. Clone size, where shown, is once, few, many, or a class for clones that have expanded.

j_call: TRBJ1-2; v_call: TRBV30; d_call: NA; clone_size: NA; cdr3_nt: TGTGCCTGGAGTGTAATAACAGGCATCTATGGCTACACCTTC; cdr3_aa: CAWSVITGIYGYTF
j_call: TRBJ2-2; v_call: TRBV27; d_call: TRBD1; clone_size: NA; cdr3_nt: TGTGCCAGCGCCGGGACAGTGAACACCGGGGAGCTGTTTTTT; cdr3_aa: CASAGTVNTGELFF
j_call: TRBJ2-5; v_call: TRBV12-5; d_call: NA; clone_size: NA; cdr3_nt: TGTGCTAGTGGTTTGGGCCGGGTGCCAGGAGAGACCCAGTACTTC; cdr3_aa: CASGLGRVPGETQYF
j_call: TRBJ1-2; v_call: TRBV6-1; d_call: NA; clone_size: NA; cdr3_nt: TGTGCCAGCAATCAGGCGGCGGGCTACACCTTC; cdr3_aa: CASNQAAGYTF
j_call: TRBJ2-5; v_call: TRBV7-9; d_call: TRBD2; clone_size: NA; cdr3_nt: TGTGCCAGCAGCTTAGGTATACGAGCGGGGAATCAAGAGACCCAGTACTTC; cdr3_aa: CASSLGIRAGNQETQYF
j_call: TRBJ1-5; v_call: TRBV6-6; d_call: NA; clone_size: NA; cdr3_nt: TGTGCCAGCAGCCTGGAACAGGGTTATGGTCAGCCCCAGCATTTT; cdr3_aa: CASSLEQGYGQPQHF
j_call: TRBJ1-2; v_call: TRBV19; d_call: TRBD1; clone_size: NA; cdr3_nt: TGTGCCAGTACCCCCGGACAGGGGGTTGGAGGCTACACCTTC; cdr3_aa: CASTPGQGVGGYTF
j_call: TRBJ2-6; v_call: TRBV19; d_call: NA; clone_size: NA; cdr3_nt: TGTGCCACCAGGGGGGGTCAGAACTCTGGGGCCAACGTCCTGACTTTC; cdr3_aa: CATRGGQNSGANVLTF
j_call: TRBJ2-7; v_call: TRBV4-1; d_call: NA; clone_size: NA; cdr3_nt: TGCGCCAGCAGCCAAGACCCCCAGGCCAGGGAACTTCCGTACGAGCAGTACTTC; cdr3_aa: CASSQDPQARELPYEQYF
j_call: TRBJ2-3; v_call: TRBV6-5; d_call: TRBD1; clone_size: NA; cdr3_nt: TGTGCCAGTACGGGACAGAGCACAGATACGCAGTATTTT; cdr3_aa: CASTGQSTDTQYF
j_call: TRBJ2-7; v_call: TRBV6-5; d_call: TRBD2; clone_size: NA; cdr3_nt: TGTGCCTCCAGACTAGCGGGGACCTACGAGCAGTACTTC; cdr3_aa: CASRLAGTYEQYF
j_call: TRBJ2-7; v_call: TRBV5-4; d_call: NA; clone_size: NA; cdr3_nt: TGTGCCAGCAGCTCCCGGGACACCTACGAGCAGTACTTC; cdr3_aa: CASSSRDTYEQYF
j_call: TRBJ2-7; v_call: TRBV23-1; d_call: TRBD1; clone_size: NA; cdr3_nt: TGCGCCAGCAGCTACTCAACAGGGGGTACCGAGCAGTACTTC; cdr3_aa: CASSYSTGGTEQYF
j_call: TRBJ1-1; v_call: TRBV29-1; d_call: NA; clone_size: NA; cdr3_nt: TGCAGCGACCCCGGCCGGGTAGGTAGCACTGAAGCTTTCTTT; cdr3_aa: CSDPGRVGSTEAFF
j_call: TRBJ1-1; v_call: TRBV2; d_call: TRBD1; clone_size: NA; cdr3_nt: TGTGCCAGCGGGGGACAGCAGAACACTGAAGCTTTCTTT; cdr3_aa: CASGGQQNTEAFF
j_call: TRBJ1-4; v_call: TRBV6-1; d_call: NA; clone_size: NA; cdr3_nt: TGTGCCAGCAGTTCACATGCAACTAATGAAAAACTGTTTTTT; cdr3_aa: CASSSHATNEKLFF
j_call: TRBJ2-7; v_call: TRBV6-5; d_call: NA; clone_size: once; cdr3_nt: TGTGCCAGCAGTTACTCGGCGGGACCCTACGAGCAGTACTTC; cdr3_aa: CASSYSAGPYEQYF
j_call: TRBJ2-7; v_call: TRBV5-1; d_call: NA; clone_size: once; cdr3_nt: TGCGCCAGCAGCTTGGTGGGGGGAAACTATTACGAGCAGTACTTC; cdr3_aa: CASSLVGGNYYEQYF
j_call: TRBJ2-5; v_call: TRBV11-3; d_call: TRBD1; clone_size: NA; cdr3_nt: TGTGCCAGCAGCTCCGGGACAGGGTTTGAGACCCAGTACTTC; cdr3_aa: CASSSGTGFETQYF
j_call: TRBJ1-1; v_call: TRBV11-1; d_call: NA; clone_size: once; cdr3_nt: TGTGCCAGCAGCACATCGCTAGGGGCTAGGCAGGCTTTCTTT; cdr3_aa: CASSTSLGARQAFF
j_call: TRBJ1-2; v_call: TRBV4-1; d_call: NA; clone_size: NA; cdr3_nt: TGCGCCAGCAGCCAAGGCCAGGCTTTAACAACCATCGGCTACACCTTC; cdr3_aa: CASSQGQALTTIGYTF
j_call: TRBJ1-5; v_call: TRBV6-5; d_call: NA; clone_size: NA; cdr3_nt: TGTGCCAGCAGTTACTCGAGGCAAAGCAATCAGCCCCAGCATTTT; cdr3_aa: CASSYSRQSNQPQHF
j_call: TRBJ1-4; v_call: TRBV2; d_call: TRBD1; clone_size: NA; cdr3_nt: TGTGCCAGGTTTCCAGGGGGCGCGGGCGAGGAAAAACTGTTTTTT; cdr3_aa: CARFPGGAGEEKLFF
j_call: TRBJ2-5; v_call: TRBV20-1; d_call: NA; clone_size: NA; cdr3_nt: TGCAGTGCTATACGGGAAGAGACCCAGTACTTC; cdr3_aa: CSAIREETQYF
j_call: TRBJ1-2; v_call: TRBV5-6; d_call: NA; clone_size: NA; cdr3_nt: TGTGCCAGCAGCTGGGACATGGGCTACACCTTC; cdr3_aa: CASSWDMGYTF
j_call: TRBJ1-2; v_call: TRBV9; d_call: TRBD1; clone_size: NA; cdr3_nt: TGTGCCAGCAGCTTCAGGGACAGGGGCTCGCATGGCTACACCTTC; cdr3_aa: CASSFRDRGSHGYTF
j_call: TRBJ1-1; v_call: TRBV5-1; d_call: TRBD1; clone_size: once; cdr3_nt: TGCGCCAGCCAGGCGGACAGGGTGCACACTGAAGCTTTCTTT; cdr3_aa: CASQADRVHTEAFF
j_call: TRBJ1-4; v_call: TRBV30; d_call: NA; clone_size: few; cdr3_nt: TGTGCCTGGAGCGATAGAGGGGCAACTAATGAAAAACTGTTTTTT; cdr3_aa: CAWSDRGATNEKLFF